This passage covers 21 T cell receptor beta chains from one sample sequenced in a study of CD8 T cells in ankylosing spondylitis. TCRdb called the 5' RACE reads again in MiXCR, with one record for every CDR3 protein. Of about 130,000 distinct CDR3 sequences listed, around 13% are singletons. The specimen sequenced was blood, either unsorted or a sorted T cell fraction (not recorded which). The source of these receptors is a female donor with ankylosing spondylitis or in good health (not recorded which).

The sample holds a few counts of this clonotype. This rearrangement joins TRBV20-1 to TRBJ2-1, with 9 bases lining up with TRBD1. CDR3 length: 15 amino acids. Germline CDR1 is DFQATT and CDR2 is SNEGSKA (reference sequence). With 0 bases clipped from V and 7 bases from J, the junction kept 7 bases outside the gene matches. This CDR3 is CSARDAQGANNEQFF. In DNA form, the CDR3 reads TGCAGTGCTAGAGATGCACAGGGGGCGAATAATGAGCAGTTCTTC.

This rearrangement joins TRBV7-9 to TRBJ1-5, with D perhaps matching TRBD1 (5 bases). Germline V CDR1 and CDR2: SEHNR, FQNEAQ (reference sequence). There are 14 residues in the CDR3. V shed 4 bases and J shed 5 bases, with 12 bases lying between them. CDR3 DNA: TGTGCCAGCAGCTCCACCAGGGTCGATCAGCCCCAGCATTTT. It translates to CASSSTRVDQPQHF.

This clonotype has a handful of counts. The rearrangement uses TRBV6-2 or TRBV6-3 and TRBJ2-1, with 7 bases that match TRBD2. The V and J ends lost 6 bases and 0 bases, in that order; junction bases with no gene match: 11. Germline V gene lookup returns CDR1 MNHEY and CDR2 SVGEGT. The CDR3 is 17 amino acids. The CDR3 DNA reads as TGTGCCAGCAGAAGGCTCTCGGGACTACTCTCCTACAATGAGCAGTTCTTC. Its protein product is CASRRLSGLLSYNEQFF.

Worth noting for this clonotype: This sequence may be a read error, since a much larger clone differs from it by one base. This chain uses TRBV5-1 with TRBJ2-2; D call uncertain. This CDR3 is built from 15 residues. Per the germline V gene, CDR1 is SGHRS and CDR2 is YFSETQ. The V end was cut by 2 bases, the J end by 0 bases, with 8 bases between. The CDR3 DNA follows: TGCGCCAGCAGCTTAATGGGGTCGAACACCGGGGAGCTGTTTTTT. It specifies CASSLMGSNTGELFF.

This clonotype was observed a handful of times. The chain recombines TRBV29-1 with TRBJ1-2, with TRBD1 identical over 12 bases. Germline V gene data show CDR1 as SQVTM and CDR2 as ANQGSEA. This CDR3 comprises 16 residues. J gave up 4 bases and V 6 bases, and 12 bases lay outside the gene matches. The CDR3 DNA sequence: TGCAGCGTCAAAGGTGGGACAGGGGGCGCGTTCTATGGCTACACCTTC. It codes for CSVKGGTGGAFYGYTF.

The chain combines TRBV7-3 with TRBJ2-3; no clear D. The CDR3 sequence is 16 residues long. Trimming pared 2 bases from V and 0 bases from J, leaving 12 bases between. Germline V gives CDR1 SGHTA, CDR2 FQGTGA. CDR3 sequence: CASSLGKAPSTDTQYF. CDR3 bases: TGTGCCAGCAGCTTAGGGAAAGCGCCGAGCACAGATACGCAGTATTTT.

The J gene is TRBJ2-1, the V gene TRBV29-1; a possible D gene is TRBD1 (5 bases). With 7 bases removed from V and 10 bases from J, the gap between germline ends came to 23 bases. This CDR3 comprises 14 residues. The germline CDR1 and CDR2 sequences are SQVTM and ANQGSEA. The CDR3 loop is CSASINRTPLEQFF. The CDR3 DNA reads TGCAGCGCCAGTATCAATCGGACACCCTTAGAGCAGTTCTTC.

This clonotype was found many times. The chain combines TRBV12-3 or TRBV12-4 with TRBJ2-7, with D perhaps TRBD2 (5 bases). The CDR3 contains 14 residues. The V and J ends lost 2 bases and 2 bases respectively, with 10 bases between them. The CDR3 DNA sequence: TGTGCCAGCAGTTTAAGGTTCGGGACCTACGAGCAGTACTTC. This codes for CASSLRFGTYEQYF.

This chain links TRBV12-3 or TRBV12-4 with TRBJ1-2, with a weak D call TRBD1 (6 bases). Trimming took 5 bases from V and 6 from J, leaving 13 bases between them. The CDR3 has 13 residues. DNA for the CDR3: TGTGCCAGCAGTCGGAGGACAGTTAATGGCTACACCTTC. Protein: CASSRRTVNGYTF.

This clonotype was seen repeatedly, ten times or more. This chain uses TRBV5-1 with TRBJ1-4; tentatively, D is TRBD1 (6 bases). The V end lost 3 bases, the J end lost 6 bases, and 15 bases lay between the germline ends. The CDR3 contains 15 residues. Germline values: CDR1 SGHRS, CDR2 YFSETQ. The CDR3 spells CASSSTGLRDEKLFF. For the CDR3, the DNA is TGCGCCAGCAGCTCTACAGGGCTAAGGGATGAAAAACTGTTTTTT. Based on the CDR3 plus reference TRBV5-1 and TRBJ1-4, the full variable domain is KAGVTQTPRYLIKTRGQQVTLSCSPISGHRSVSWYQQTPGQGLQFLFEYFSETQRNKGNFPGRFSGRQFSNSRSEMNVSTLELGDSALYLCASSSTGLRDEKLFFGSGTQLSVL.

This clonotype was seen many times. V is TRBV2 and J is TRBJ1-6, with TRBD1 matching 9 bases. V was pared by 6 bases and J by 5 bases, with 8 bases of the junction left unmatched. The CDR3 has 16 amino acids. Germline CDR1 reads SNHLY; CDR2 reads FYNNEI. Here the CDR3 DNA reads TGTGCCAGCAGAATAACAGGGGGCAGGGATAATTCACCCCTCCACTTT. This sequence encodes CASRITGGRDNSPLHF. The full variable domain, in which reference TRBV2 and TRBJ1-6 provide the parts outside the CDR3, is EPEVTQTPSHQVTQMGQEVILRCVPISNHLYFYWYRQILGQKVEFLVSFYNNEISEKSEIFDDQFSVERPDGSNFTLKIRSTKLEDSAMYFCASRITGGRDNSPLHFGNGTRLTVT.

This clonotype occurred many times. This chain connects TRBV7-2 to TRBJ2-2; D not resolved. Germline loops: CDR1 SGHTA, CDR2 FQGNSA. V shed 4 bases and J shed 7 bases, with 4 bases lying between them. The CDR3 extends over 11 amino acids. The CDR3 sequence is CASSSYGELFF. In DNA, the CDR3 is TGTGCCAGCAGCTCATACGGGGAGCTGTTTTTT. Drawing the rest from reference TRBV7-2 and TRBJ2-2, the complete variable domain is GAGVSQSPSNKVTEKGKDVELRCDPISGHTALYWYRQSLGQGLEFLIYFQGNSAPDKSGLPSDRFSAERTGGSVSTLTIQRTQQEDSAVYLCASSSYGELFFGEGSRLTVL.

In this sample, this clonotype turned up a few times. The rearrangement joins TRBV12-2 to TRBJ2-1; the table names TRBD2, a call not compared with the DNA. TRBV12-2 constitutes a pseudogene. CDR3 size: 15 residues. CDR3 DNA: TGTGCAAGTCCCAGGAAGCGGGAGCGGGAAAATGAGCAGTTCTTC. Its translation is CASPRKRERENEQFF.

This clonotype was observed a few times. The rearrangement uses TRBV12-3 or TRBV12-4 and TRBJ1-2, with 10 nucleotides matching TRBD1. The V segment lost 6 bases and the J segment 7 bases; nucleotides outside the gene matches: 2. The CDR3 is 12 residues long. CDR3 loop: CASRRTGGGYTF. The CDR3 coding sequence is TGTGCCAGCAGGAGGACAGGGGGTGGCTACACCTTC.

This clonotype was seen at least ten times. The rearrangement links TRBV12-3 or TRBV12-4 to TRBJ2-7; D not resolved. This CDR3 spans 12 amino acids. V gave up 3 bases and J gave up 4 bases, with 7 bases separating them. The CDR3 nucleotides are TGTGCCAGCAGTTTTTCGGAGTACGAGCAGTACTTC. This translates into CASSFSEYEQYF.

The table lists this clonotype with many counts. The chain couples TRBV4-2 to TRBJ1-1; 8 bases agree with TRBD1. The CDR3 runs to 15 residues. The trim removed 3 bases at V and 3 bases at J, leaving 6 bases unmatched. Germline V gives CDR1 LGHNA, CDR2 YNFKEQ. The DNA for the CDR3 is TGTGCCAGCAGCCAGGGTCAACAGGGGGACACTGAAGCTTTCTTT. Its translation is CASSQGQQGDTEAFF.

This clonotype came up once. The junction shows a germline mismatch at one end, possibly a read error. The chain uses TRBV20-1 and TRBJ2-1; 9 bases are a match to TRBD2. CDR3 length: 17 residues. Germline V CDR1 and CDR2: DFQATT, SNEGSKA (reference sequence). Written as DNA, the CDR3 is TGCTGTGCTAGAGGGTTCATCGGCGGGGGGGCCTCCGATGAGCAGTTCTTC. This sequence encodes CCARGFIGGGASDEQFF.

The chain joins TRBV28 to TRBJ2-3; D perhaps matches TRBD1 (6 bases). V lost 5 bases and J lost 2, with 20 bases in between. Germline V gene data show CDR1 as MDHEN and CDR2 as SYDVKM. This CDR3 is built from 17 residues. This chain's CDR3 is CASSLPLQGPNTDTQYF. The CDR3 DNA reads TGTGCCAGCAGTCTCCCCCTACAGGGCCCAAACACAGATACGCAGTATTTT.

V gene TRBV5-1 combines with J gene TRBJ2-1, with 10 bases fitting TRBD2. Germline CDR1 reads SGHRS; CDR2 reads YFSETQ. The CDR3 sequence is 18 residues long. The V gene end was trimmed by 3 bases and the J gene end by 10 bases; junction bases not matched to a gene: 19. The CDR3 reads CASSSLPGLATRTDEQFF. The CDR3 DNA is TGCGCCAGCAGCTCGCTCCCGGGACTAGCGACCCGTACGGACGAGCAGTTCTTC.

This clonotype was observed a few times. The CDR3, as DNA: TGCAGTGTCGTGGGACAGTCCTACGAGCAGTACTTC. Its translation: CSVVGQSYEQYF. The genes are TRBV20-1 and TRBJ2-7; 7 bases fit TRBD1. Unmatched junction bases numbered 4, after V lost 7 bases and J lost 1 base. Germline V gene sequence: CDR1 DFQATT, CDR2 SNEGSKA (reference sequence). This CDR3 has 12 amino acids.

The sample holds many counts of this clonotype. J is TRBJ2-7 and V is TRBV5-1; D is uncertain. CDR3 length: 13 residues. In germline, CDR1 is SGHRS, CDR2 YFSETQ. V lost 2 bases and J lost 4, with 10 bases in between. The CDR3 DNA is TGCGCCAGCAGCTTAACCGGAGAGTACGAGCAGTACTTC. It is translated as CASSLTGEYEQYF.